The clone carrying this T cell receptor (beta chain) came up once. Then a second PCR, running roughly 7 to 11 cycles, was carried out with a sample-barcoded 5' primer and a J-beta primer mix. TCRdb ran MiXCR on the 5' RACE reads and lists one entry per CDR3 protein. The sample includes 700,000 to 850,000 distinct CDR3 sequences, 50% to 65% of them seen just once. Each sample yielded at least 7 million isolated PBMCs. Per sample, extraction of total RNA gave at least 5.5 micrograms in every case. This sample stems from a study of blood T cells in healthy people across ages. As for the study in general: About one barcoded beta molecule per two T cells was captured by template switching.

The ends were cut back, 4 bases at V and 0 bases at J, with 7 bases in the middle. The CDR3 loop spans 14 amino acids. Germline V CDR1 and CDR2: MDHEN, SYDVKM. This chain joins TRBV28 and TRBJ2-1, with no clear D. The receptor was isolated from an elderly man in good health. Sequenced: blood. The CDR3 reads CASSWDNSYNEQFF. CDR3 DNA sequence: TGTGCCAGCAGTTGGGATAACTCCTACAATGAGCAGTTCTTC.